These 13 T cell receptor beta chains share one sample of origin, sequenced in a study of preoperative IRX-2 immunotherapy in early breast cancer. The repertoire was sequenced with immunoSEQ multiplex PCR; TCRdb's copy has only in-frame clones and lacks some. The sample shows around 35,000 clones, 90% to 95% of them seen only once. Treatment described: preoperative locoregional IRX-2 cytokine immunotherapy. The sample was acquired from a patient treated with IRX-2 immunotherapy. These receptors were taken from a human donor with breast cancer.

The chain links TRBV13 to TRBJ2-3, with 13 bases lining up with TRBD2. With V trimmed by 4 bases and J by 0 bases, 7 bases remained unmatched. The germline V gene has CDR1 PRHDT and CDR2 FYEKMQ (reference sequence). The length of the CDR3 is 18 residues. Written as DNA, the CDR3 is TGTGCCAGCAGCTCGAGACTAGCGGGGGGCCCGAGCACAGATACGCAGTATTTT. This encodes CASSSRLAGGPSTDTQYF.

V and J are TRBV4-1 and TRBJ2-1, with 8 bases that match TRBD1. Trimming removed 4 bases from V and 0 bases from J; junction bases left unmatched: 5. CDR1 is MGHRA and CDR2 is YSYEKL in the germline V gene. This CDR3 is built from 16 residues. This CDR3 is CASSRPQGGSYNEQFF. The CDR3 nucleotides are TGCGCCAGCAGCCGGCCACAGGGGGGCTCCTACAATGAGCAGTTCTTC.

This sequence joins TRBV2 and TRBJ1-1; unclear D gene. V dropped 8 bases and J dropped 8 bases, with 15 bases sitting between them. Germline CDR1 reads SNHLY; CDR2 reads FYNNEI. This CDR3 is built from 12 residues. Written as DNA, the CDR3 is TGTGCCAGCGTACGACTCCGGGCGGAAGCTTTCTTT. Its protein product is CASVRLRAEAFF. Complete variable domain (other parts from reference TRBV2 and TRBJ1-1): EPEVTQTPSHQVTQMGQEVILRCVPISNHLYFYWYRQILGQKVEFLVSFYNNEISEKSEIFDDQFSVERPDGSNFTLKIRSTKLEDSAMYFCASVRLRAEAFFGQGTRLTVV.

The chain employs TRBV28 and TRBJ2-1, with D perhaps assigned TRBD1 or TRBD2 (5 bases each). Trimming pared 2 bases from V and 4 bases from J, leaving 15 bases between. From germline, CDR1 is MDHEN and CDR2 SYDVKM. This CDR3 has 16 residues. This chain's CDR3 is CASSLAGPEGYNEQFF. The CDR3 nucleotides are TGTGCCAGCAGTTTAGCAGGGCCAGAGGGGTACAATGAGCAGTTCTTC.

The gene calls are TRBV7-2 and TRBJ2-7; D ambiguous. This CDR3 comprises 13 residues. Trimming left V 2 bases short and J 3 bases short, with 8 bases between. Germline-derived CDR1 and CDR2 are SGHTA and FQGNSA. CDR3 sequence reads: CASSLNGYYEQYF. As DNA, the CDR3 is TGTGCCAGCAGCTTAAACGGTTACTACGAGCAGTACTTC.

This clone appeared once. V usage is TRBV5-1 and J usage is TRBJ2-1; TRBD1 aligns across 10 bases. V dropped 1 base and J dropped 6; count of bases not matched to a gene: 4. From germline, CDR1 is SGHRS and CDR2 YFSETQ. The CDR3 is 15 residues long. DNA for the CDR3: TGCGCCAGCAGCTTGTTGGGACAGGGGATCAATGAGCAGTTCTTC. Amino acids: CASSLLGQGINEQFF.

This chain joins TRBV4-1 and TRBJ1-5; D perhaps matches TRBD1 (5 bases). V lost 4 bases, J lost 2 bases, and 30 bases lay in between. CDR1 and CDR2 from the germline V gene are MGHRA and YSYEKL. This CDR3 comprises 21 residues. The CDR3 sequence: CASSPRVREGVPADGNQPQHF. CDR3 coding DNA: TGCGCCAGCAGCCCTCGGGTGAGGGAAGGGGTTCCGGCGGATGGCAATCAGCCCCAGCATTTT.

This chain uses TRBV7-8 with TRBJ2-5; 10 bases agree with TRBD2. The CDR3 length is 17 residues. The germline V gene has CDR1 SGHVS and CDR2 FQNEAQ. The ends lost 2 bases at V and 1 base at J; junction bases unmatched: 7. The CDR3 loop reads CASSLWTSGTVQETQYF. The CDR3 nucleotides are TGTGCCAGCAGCTTATGGACTAGCGGTACCGTCCAAGAGACCCAGTACTTC.

This clone appeared a single time. The rearrangement uses TRBV12-5 and TRBJ2-2; TRBD1 is a possible D gene (5 bases). CDR3 length equals 15 residues. Germline-derived CDR1 and CDR2 are LGHNT and FRNRAP. V lost 2 bases, J lost 8 bases, and 15 bases lay in between. CDR3 nucleotides: TGTGCTAGTGGTTTGTCTGGGGCAGTCCTTGGGGAGCTGTTTTTT. Residues: CASGLSGAVLGELFF.

The rearrangement joins TRBV27 to TRBJ1-1; TRBD1 aligns across 7 bases. Germline CDR1 is MNHEY and CDR2 is SMNVEV (reference sequence). The CDR3 sequence is 14 residues long. V gave up 2 bases and J gave up 6 bases; unmatched junction bases: 6. This chain's CDR3 is CASSLVRTGPEAFF. CDR3 bases: TGTGCCAGCAGTTTAGTGCGGACAGGCCCTGAAGCTTTCTTT.

The chain has TRBV28 and TRBJ2-7, with D perhaps assigned TRBD1 or TRBD2 (6 bases each). CDR1 is MDHEN, CDR2 SYDVKM, per germline. This CDR3 region has 12 residues. In nucleotides, the CDR3 is TGTGCTAGCGGCAGGGGCGTCCGCGAGCAGTACTTC. It specifies CASGRGVREQYF.

V and J are TRBV5-6 and TRBJ1-5; D gene uncertain. Germline CDR1 SGHDT, CDR2 YYEEEE. The CDR3 totals 13 residues. Trimming pared 0 bases from V and 7 bases from J, leaving 8 bases between. Here the CDR3 reads CASSLGLEQPQHF. The CDR3 coding sequence is TGTGCCAGCAGCTTGGGGTTAGAACAGCCCCAGCATTTT.

The chain uses TRBV7-3 and TRBJ2-7, with TRBD2 matching over 8 bases. This CDR3 has 14 amino acids. The ends lost 2 bases at V and 3 bases at J; junction bases unmatched: 3. Looked up from germline, CDR1 is SGHTA and CDR2 is FQGTGA. CDR3 DNA: TGTGCCAGCAGCTTAGCCGGGACTAGCTACGAGCAGTACTTC. It yields the protein CASSLAGTSYEQYF.